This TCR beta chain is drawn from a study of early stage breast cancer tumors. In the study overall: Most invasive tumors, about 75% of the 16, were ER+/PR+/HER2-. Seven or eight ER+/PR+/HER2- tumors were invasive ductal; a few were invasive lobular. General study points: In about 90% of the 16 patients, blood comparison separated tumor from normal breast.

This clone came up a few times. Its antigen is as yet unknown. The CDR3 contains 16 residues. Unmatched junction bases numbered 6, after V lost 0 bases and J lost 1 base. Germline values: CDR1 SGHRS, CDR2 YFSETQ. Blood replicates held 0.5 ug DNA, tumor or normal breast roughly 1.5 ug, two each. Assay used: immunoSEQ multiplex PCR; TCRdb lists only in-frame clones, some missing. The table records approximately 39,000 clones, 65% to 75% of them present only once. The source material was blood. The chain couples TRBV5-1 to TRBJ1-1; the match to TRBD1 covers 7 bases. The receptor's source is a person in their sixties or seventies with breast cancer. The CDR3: CASSLGDRVWNTEAFF. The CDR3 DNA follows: TGCGCCAGCAGCTTGGGCGACAGGGTATGGAACACTGAAGCTTTCTTT.